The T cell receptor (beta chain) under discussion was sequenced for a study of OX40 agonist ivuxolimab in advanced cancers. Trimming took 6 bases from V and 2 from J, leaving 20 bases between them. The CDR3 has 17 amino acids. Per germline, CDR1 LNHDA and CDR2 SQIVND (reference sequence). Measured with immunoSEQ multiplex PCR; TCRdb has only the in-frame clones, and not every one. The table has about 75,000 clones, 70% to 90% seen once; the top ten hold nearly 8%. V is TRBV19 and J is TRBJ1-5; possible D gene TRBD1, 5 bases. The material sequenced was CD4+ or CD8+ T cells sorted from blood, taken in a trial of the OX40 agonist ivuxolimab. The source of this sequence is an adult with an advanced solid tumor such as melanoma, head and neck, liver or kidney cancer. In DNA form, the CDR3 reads TGTGCCAGTAGATCCCCTTTGGGGGGGGAGGGCAATCAGCCCCAGCATTTT. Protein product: CASRSPLGGEGNQPQHF.